This T cell receptor (beta chain) was observed in a study of control samples from healthy donors and cancer patients. Profiling relied on immunoSEQ multiplex PCR, and the TCRdb table lists in-frame clones only, not all of them. The data show about 170,000 clones, 91% seen once. The CDR3 is 14 amino acids. With 7 bases removed from V and 4 bases from J, the gap between germline ends came to 15 bases. Germline CDR1 LGHNT, CDR2 FRNRAP. The material sequenced was blood. The source of this sequence is a woman in her 40s in good health. This sequence joins TRBV12-5 and TRBJ2-3; tentative D call: TRBD2 (6 bases). CDR3 in amino acids: CASVAEGPSDTQYF. The CDR3 region has the DNA TGTGCTAGTGTCGCGGAGGGTCCCTCAGATACGCAGTATTTT. Using reference TRBV12-5 and TRBJ2-3 for the parts outside the CDR3, the full variable domain is DARVTQTPRHKVTEMGQEVTMRCQPILGHNTVFWYRQTMMQGLELLAYFRNRAPLDDSGMPKDRFSAEMPDATLATLKIQPSEPRDSAVYFCASVAEGPSDTQYFGPGTRLTVL.